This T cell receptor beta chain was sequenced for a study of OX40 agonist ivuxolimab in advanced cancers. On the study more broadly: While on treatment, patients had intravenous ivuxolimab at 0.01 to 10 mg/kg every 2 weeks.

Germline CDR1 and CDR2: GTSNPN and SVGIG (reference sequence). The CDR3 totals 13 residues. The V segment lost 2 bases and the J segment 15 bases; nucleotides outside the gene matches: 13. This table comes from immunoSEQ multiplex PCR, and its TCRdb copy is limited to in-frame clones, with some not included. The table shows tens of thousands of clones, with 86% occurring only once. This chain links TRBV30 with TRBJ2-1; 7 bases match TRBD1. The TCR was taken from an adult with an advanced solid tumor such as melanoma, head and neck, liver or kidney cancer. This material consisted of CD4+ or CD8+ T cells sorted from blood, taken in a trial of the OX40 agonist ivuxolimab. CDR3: CAWSKPPQGMAFF. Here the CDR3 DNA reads TGTGCCTGGAGTAAACCTCCACAGGGGATGGCGTTCTTC.